This T cell receptor (beta chain) stems from a study of T cell responses to AZD1222 COVID-19 vaccine. General study results and limits: There were mostly white British donors and more females than males, and clonal diversity was possibly underestimated. Baseline seropositives among AZD1222 recipients totaled only 5 to 7. Unmutated variant regions are reportedly targeted by nearly half of spike-specific TCRs.

Sequenced by immunoSEQ multiplex PCR; TCRdb stores in-frame clones only, minus some. The repertoire holds approximately 180,000 clones, with about 92% as singletons. Concerning this clone: The target antigen is unknown.

CDR1 ENHRY and CDR2 SYGVKD come from the germline V gene. This CDR3 contains 15 residues. V was shortened by 3 bases and J by 6 bases, with 12 bases between the two germline ends. This TCR was sampled from an adult who received the MenACWY meningococcal vaccine as a control. This rearrangement joins TRBV10-3 to TRBJ1-6, with D perhaps TRBD1 (5 bases). The specimen comprised peripheral blood, sampled 28 days after the second dose of the MenACWY control vaccine. The CDR3: CAISDRAGTNSPLHF. The CDR3 coding sequence is TGTGCCATCAGTGATCGGGCGGGGACTAATTCACCCCTCCACTTT.